Listed here is a single TCR beta chain. Its specificity is not known. Trimming took 2 bases from V and 6 from J, leaving 11 bases between them. CDR1 and CDR2 (germline): MNHEY, SVGAGI. The CDR3 has 14 residues. The sample belongs to a study of CD8 T cell repertoires and HIV-1 epitope variants. Study-level background: T cells were stimulated with Twenty-five Gag and Nef peptides separately. Enriched T cells were co-cultured with equal numbers of autologous T cell-negative antigen-presenting cells.

Profiling relied on immunoSEQ multiplex PCR, and the TCRdb table lists in-frame clones only, not all of them. The sample lists nearly 7,000 clones, more than 55% seen once, with roughly 42% in the top ten. The gene calls are TRBV6-5 and TRBJ2-1; possibly TRBD1 for D (5 bases). What was sequenced was cultured CD8+ T cells derived from PBMCs. This receptor was obtained from a male donor with HIV. This chain's CDR3 is CASSYDSSLNEQFF. The CDR3 coding sequence is TGTGCCAGCAGTTACGACAGTTCCCTCAATGAGCAGTTCTTC.